This T cell receptor (beta chain) was found in a study of blood T cell repertoires in COVID-19 (dated by TCRdb to between 2020 and 2021). Study-level background: Collaborator samples came from the United States, Italy and Spain and covered acute and convalescent phases of COVID-19. The sample metadata nearly always contained a de-identified subject ID, COVID-19 status, age in years and sex. The dataset comprised deeply sampled blood TCRbeta repertoires from subjects exposed to, actively infected with, or recovered from COVID-19. The material from the prospective study consisted of cDNA or gDNA derived from T cells, B-cell-depleted T cells, or PBMCs. Where HLA class I and class II types were available, the types were taken from metadata supplied by the sample provider, not from assay-based typing. The samples were drawn from the first 160 participants of the ongoing ImmuneRACE study and from 950 to 1,500 subjects provided by 6 global collaborators. The repertoires were released in a freely available public database intended as a resource for research on the immune response to SARS-CoV-2.

Participants in the prospective study were enrolled through a virtual design, were aged about 18 to 90 years, and lived in fewer than 30 United States geographic areas. In the prospective study, participants were assigned to cohorts based on the clinical history participants reported in a screening survey and a study questionnaire. In the prospective study, mobile phlebotomists collected whole blood, serum and a nasopharyngeal or oropharyngeal swab from each participant. Participants in the prospective study had the option to provide additional blood draws and questionnaires over a roughly two-month period. Before DNA extraction, blood samples from the prospective study were shipped at room temperature or frozen. Beyond this particular receptor, the publication reports: How much clinical and demographic metadata was included differed by source and by participant, and the metadata was provided uncurated.

This clone was seen only once. The antigen this receptor binds is unknown. Base qualities were left out, and no much larger clone turns up one base away. The immunoSEQ Assay, a bias-controlled multiplex PCR, was used to amplify TCRbeta CDR3 regions from genomic DNA. The paper's processing steps were these. Within the assay, amplification of reference gene primers was used to estimate how many nucleated cells each sample contained. Sequence reads were collapsed and filtered to measure the absolute abundance of every unique TCRbeta CDR3 rearrangement. For each sample, productive Simpson clonality was calculated as the square root of Simpson's diversity index over productive rearrangements. Drawn from immuneACCESS, this table holds only the in-frame rearrangements with V and J called that TCRdb kept. Clones are partly lost; checked studies trace under half to an unresolved V gene and leave the rest unexplained. V and J calls and clone size follow that table, whereas D and trimming were derived from the DNA. The sample data list some 140,000 clones, and 80% to 85% of these were observed just once. 5.5% of the sample is held by the ten biggest clonotypes.

The germline V gene encodes CDR1 SGHAT and CDR2 FQNNGV. The CDR3 numbers 17 residues from cysteine through phenylalanine. Of the read, only the CDR3 DNA is kept; its 51 bases are in frame from base 1. V loses 4 bases at its end and J loses 2 bases; junction bases beyond the gene matches: 7. Sequenced input: PBMCs or T cells enriched from blood (not recorded which). The TCR originated in a man in his forties with acute COVID-19. The V and J genes are TRBV11-2 and TRBJ2-1; 11 bases in the junction line up with TRBD2. The sequence in DNA is TGTGCCAGCAGCTCGGGAACACTAGCGGGAGCCTACAATGAGCAGTTCTTC. This sequence encodes CASSSGTLAGAYNEQFF.